Detailed here is one T cell receptor (beta chain). What it recognizes is unknown. This entry comes from a study of pediatric ulcerative colitis. Study-level background: Most patients had pancolitis, and two had left-sided colitis. Study-wide points: Two rectal CDR3 clonotypes occurred in all ulcerative colitis patients. Substantially fewer templates came from a couple of patients' blood samples.

Data came from immunoSEQ multiplex PCR; TCRdb stores just in-frame clones and leaves some out. The sample contains around 40,000 clones, 75% of which appear only once. There are 15 residues in the CDR3. The germline V gene has CDR1 KGHSH and CDR2 LQKENI. V was trimmed by 6 bases and J by 8 bases, leaving 22 bases between them. During colonoscopy, one to two rectal pinch biopsies were collected. Before the diagnostic colonoscopy, ulcerative colitis patients were free of immunosuppressive medication. Specimen: gut tissue. V and J are TRBV18 and TRBJ1-2; weak D call: TRBD1 (6 bases). The clonotype originates from a boy aged 5-17 years with severe ulcerative colitis. This chain's CDR3 is CASSQYRDEGRGYTF. Here the CDR3 DNA reads TGTGCCAGCTCTCAATACAGGGATGAAGGAAGAGGCTACACCTTC. Full variable domain (remainder filled in from reference TRBV18 and TRBJ1-2): NAGVMQNPRHLVRRRGQEARLRCSPMKGHSHVYWYRQLPEEGLKFMVYLQKENIIDESGMPKERFSAEFPKEGPSILRIQQVVRGDSAAYFCASSQYRDEGRGYTFGSGTRLTVV.